This T cell receptor beta chain stems from a study of technical replicates of blood from a handful of donors. Using immunoSEQ multiplex PCR, the repertoire was profiled, and TCRdb retains in-frame clones only, with some absent. The sample comprises 73,000 or so clones, roughly nine tenths of which are singletons, and 0.25% rests with the top ten. Within the sample, this clone is medium-sized. The germline CDR1 and CDR2 sequences are KGHSH and LQKENI. The CDR3 length is 13 residues. With V trimmed by 2 bases and J by 7 bases, 3 bases remained unmatched. The sequence derives from a human donor in good health. Sequenced material: T cells isolated from PBMCs. The genes are TRBV18 and TRBJ1-1; 8 nucleotides line up with TRBD1. DNA for the CDR3: TGTGCCAGCTCACCATGGGACAGGCTTGAAGCTTTCTTT. This encodes CASSPWDRLEAFF.